The present T cell receptor (beta chain) was sequenced within a study of spatial heterogeneity in lung cancer. Study at large: Detection consistently yielded more beta chains than alpha chains.

This clonotype was seen many times. From the 5' RACE reads, TCRdb called clonotypes with MiXCR, one entry per CDR3 protein. The sample holds 35,000 or so distinct CDR3 sequences, 5.2% seen once. Time point reported: sample taken at primary tumor resection. Unsorted whole RNA of tumor, nontumor lung or frozen PBMC was sequenced. The cohort: over 70 early-stage, untreated non-small cell lung cancer patients. The CDR3 is 13 amino acids. The V and J ends lost 2 bases and 7 bases respectively, with 11 bases between them. Per the germline V gene, CDR1 is SNHLY and CDR2 is FYNNEI. This chain connects TRBV2 to TRBJ1-2; D is undetermined. Sequences were derived from PBMCs, sampled at surgery. The TCR comes from a female donor with early-stage non-small cell lung cancer. The CDR3 DNA sequence: TGTGCCAGCAGTGAACATCCGGCGGCTGGCTACACCTTC. It yields the protein CASSEHPAAGYTF.